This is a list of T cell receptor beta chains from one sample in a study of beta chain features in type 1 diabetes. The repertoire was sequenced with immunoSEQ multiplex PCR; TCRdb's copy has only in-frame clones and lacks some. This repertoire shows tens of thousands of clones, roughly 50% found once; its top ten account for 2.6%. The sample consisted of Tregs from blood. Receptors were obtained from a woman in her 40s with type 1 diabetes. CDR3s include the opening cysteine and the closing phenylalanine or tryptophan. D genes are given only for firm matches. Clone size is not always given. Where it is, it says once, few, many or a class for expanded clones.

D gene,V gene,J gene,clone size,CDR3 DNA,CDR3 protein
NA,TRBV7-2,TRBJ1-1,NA,TGTGCCAGCAGCTTTAACAGGGTGGGGAGGGTCACTGAAGCTTTCTTT,CASSFNRVGRVTEAFF
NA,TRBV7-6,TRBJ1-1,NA,TGTGCCAGCAGCTTAGGATTATCGGGGAACACTGAAGCTTTCTTT,CASSLGLSGNTEAFF
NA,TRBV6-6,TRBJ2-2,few,TGTGCCACAGGAGGCCGTAACACCGGGGAGCTGTTTTTT,CATGGRNTGELFF
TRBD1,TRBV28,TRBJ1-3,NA,TGTGCCAGCAGTTCGGGGACAGTCTCTGGAAACACCATATATTTT,CASSSGTVSGNTIYF
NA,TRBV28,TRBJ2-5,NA,TGTGCCAGCACCACTCCGGGAGAGACCCAGTACTTC,CASTTPGETQYF
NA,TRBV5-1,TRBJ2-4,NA,TGCGCCAGCAGTAGTGGGGCGGAAAACATTCAGTACTTC,CASSSGAENIQYF
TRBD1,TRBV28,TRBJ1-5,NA,TGTGCCAGCACTCCGGGACAGGGTCCCTACCAGCCCCAGCATTTT,CASTPGQGPYQPQHF
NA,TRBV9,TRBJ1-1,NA,TGTGCCAGCAAAGGGGATAGGACTGAAGCTTTCTTT,CASKGDRTEAFF
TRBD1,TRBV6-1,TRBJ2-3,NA,TGTGCCAGCAGTCTGGGGACAGGGTATACAGATACGCAGTATTTT,CASSLGTGYTDTQYF
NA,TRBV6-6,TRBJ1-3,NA,TGTGCCAGCAGGCGGGTGTCCTCTGGAAACACCATATATTTT,CASRRVSSGNTIYF
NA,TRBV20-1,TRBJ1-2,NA,TGCAGTGCTCCTAACTTCGATGGCTACACCTTC,CSAPNFDGYTF
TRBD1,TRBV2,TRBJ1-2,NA,TGTGCCAGCAGGGAGACGACAGGGAGGGGCTACACCTTC,CASRETTGRGYTF
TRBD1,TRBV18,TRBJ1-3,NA,TGTGCCAGCTCACCTCGACAGGGGGGCTCTGGAAACACCATATATTTT,CASSPRQGGSGNTIYF
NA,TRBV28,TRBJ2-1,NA,TGTGCCAGCAGTTTGCGGTCGAATGAGCAGTTCTTC,CASSLRSNEQFF
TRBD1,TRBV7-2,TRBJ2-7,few,TGTGCCAGCAGCTTAACAGGGGGCAGATACGAGCAGTACTTC,CASSLTGGRYEQYF
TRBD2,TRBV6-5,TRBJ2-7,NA,TGTGCCAGCAGTTACGCGCGGGGGGGTTTGTCCTACGAGCAGTACTTC,CASSYARGGLSYEQYF
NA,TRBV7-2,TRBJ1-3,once,TGTGCCAGCAGCTTAGAGGCAGGGAACACCATATATTTT,CASSLEAGNTIYF
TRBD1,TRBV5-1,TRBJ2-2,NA,TGCGCCAGCAGTGGGACAGGGGCGACCGGGGAGCTGTTTTTT,CASSGTGATGELFF
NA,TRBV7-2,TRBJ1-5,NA,TGTGCCAGCAGCTTAATCCCGGGACAGCCCCAGCATTTT,CASSLIPGQPQHF
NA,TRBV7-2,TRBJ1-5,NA,TGTGCCAGCAGCTTCACAGACGCCCAGCCCCAGCATTTT,CASSFTDAQPQHF
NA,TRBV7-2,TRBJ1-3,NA,TGTGCCAGCAGCTTACCCGCCCGGAACACCATATATTTT,CASSLPARNTIYF
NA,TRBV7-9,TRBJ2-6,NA,TGTGCCAGCAGCTTCCCAACAGGCGCCGGGGCCAACGTCCTGACTTTC,CASSFPTGAGANVLTF
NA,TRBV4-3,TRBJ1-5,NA,TGCGCCAGCAGCCAAGGTTTGGAGAGCGTAGGCAATCAGCCCCAGCATTTT,CASSQGLESVGNQPQHF
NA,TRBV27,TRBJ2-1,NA,TGTGCCAGCAGTCCCCGTCAGGTTGTTAGTGAGCAGTTCTTC,CASSPRQVVSEQFF
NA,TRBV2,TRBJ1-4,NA,TGTGCCAGCAGTTTGGACTCAGGGGCGGAAAAACTGTTTTTT,CASSLDSGAEKLFF
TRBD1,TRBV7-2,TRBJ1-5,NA,TGTGCCAGCAGCTTAGGGGGGACAGCTAGCAATCAGCCCCAGCATTTT,CASSLGGTASNQPQHF
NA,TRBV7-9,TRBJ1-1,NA,TGTGCCGGGGCGGGAGCTCCGTACACTGAAGCTTTCTTT,CAGAGAPYTEAFF
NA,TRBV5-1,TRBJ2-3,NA,TGCGCCAGCAGCTTGAACGCGGCCATGGATACGCAGTATTTT,CASSLNAAMDTQYF
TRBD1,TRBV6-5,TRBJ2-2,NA,TGTGCCAGCAGTTATGAGACAGGGGTCCTCAGAGGGGAGCTGTTTTTT,CASSYETGVLRGELFF
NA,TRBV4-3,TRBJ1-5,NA,TGCGCCAGCAGCCAAGATTTGGGGGCGACCCATCAGCCCCAGCATTTT,CASSQDLGATHQPQHF
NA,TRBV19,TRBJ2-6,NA,TGTGCCTCTCTAGCAGGAAGCGTCTCTGGGGCCAACGTCCTGACTTTC,CASLAGSVSGANVLTF
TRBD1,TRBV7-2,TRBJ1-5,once,TGTGCCAGCAGCTGGACAGGGGCGCGACAGCCCCAGCATTTT,CASSWTGARQPQHF
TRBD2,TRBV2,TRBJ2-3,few,TGTGCCAGCAGTGATCGACTAGCGTTGACAGATACGCAGTATTTT,CASSDRLALTDTQYF
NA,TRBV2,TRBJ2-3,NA,TGTGCCAGCAGTACAGGAACTAGCACAGATACGCAGTATTTT,CASSTGTSTDTQYF
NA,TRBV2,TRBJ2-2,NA,TGTGCCAGCAGCGGGGCGGGAAATAGCGCCGGGGAGCTGTTTTTT,CASSGAGNSAGELFF
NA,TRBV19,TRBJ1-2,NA,TGTGCCAGTAGTATGACGGCGGCAGTTAACTATGGCTACACCTTC,CASSMTAAVNYGYTF
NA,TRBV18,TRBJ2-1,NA,TGTGCCAGCTCACCACCGGACTATGTCGACAATGAGCAGTTCTTC,CASSPPDYVDNEQFF
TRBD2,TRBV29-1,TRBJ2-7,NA,TGCAGCGTTGCTCGGACTAGCGACGGGGTCTACGAGCAGTACTTC,CSVARTSDGVYEQYF
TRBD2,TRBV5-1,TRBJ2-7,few,TGCGCCAGCAGCCCTGGGACTAGCGGGAGTATATACGAGCAGTACTTC,CASSPGTSGSIYEQYF
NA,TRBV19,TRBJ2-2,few,TGTGCCAGCGGACAGTTCGCGAACACCGGGGAGCTGTTTTTT,CASGQFANTGELFF
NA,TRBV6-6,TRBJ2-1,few,TGTGCCAGCAGTTACTCGACGGGAGCAAAGGGCAATGAGCAGTTCTTC,CASSYSTGAKGNEQFF
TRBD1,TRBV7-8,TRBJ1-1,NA,TGTGCCAGCAGCAACCGACAGGGAACTTACACTGAAGCTTTCTTT,CASSNRQGTYTEAFF
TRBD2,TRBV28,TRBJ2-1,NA,TGTGCCAGCAGTTCTTCTACCCCGACTAGCGGGAGATCCAGGTACAATGAGCAGTTCTTC,CASSSSTPTSGRSRYNEQFF
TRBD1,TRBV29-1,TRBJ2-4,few,TGCAGCGTTGAAGAGTGGGACAGGGAGTTTGCCAAAAACATTCAGTACTTC,CSVEEWDREFAKNIQYF
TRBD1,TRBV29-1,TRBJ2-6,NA,TGCAGCGTCGACACCGGGACAGGGATTGGGGCCAACGTCCTGACTTTC,CSVDTGTGIGANVLTF
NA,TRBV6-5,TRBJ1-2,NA,TGTGCCAGCATGAGGCCTCCGGACTATGGCTACACCTTC,CASMRPPDYGYTF
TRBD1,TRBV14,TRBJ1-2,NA,TGTGCCAGCAGCCGGGACAGGGGGCGTCCAGTCTATGGCTACACCTTC,CASSRDRGRPVYGYTF
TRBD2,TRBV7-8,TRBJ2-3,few,TGTGCCAGCAGCCCCGGGCCCGGGGGGGGATCAGATACGCAGTATTTT,CASSPGPGGGSDTQYF
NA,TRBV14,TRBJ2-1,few,TGTGCCAGCAGCCCTGGCGGGGTGGTCTACAATGAGCAGTTCTTC,CASSPGGVVYNEQFF
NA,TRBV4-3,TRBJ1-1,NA,TGCGCCAGCAGCAGGACTCAGAGTAACACTGAAGCTTTCTTT,CASSRTQSNTEAFF
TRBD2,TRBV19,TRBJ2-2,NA,TGTGCCAGTAGTATACGGGGGGACACCGGGGAGCTGTTTTTT,CASSIRGDTGELFF
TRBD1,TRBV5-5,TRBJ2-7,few,TGCGCCAGCAGCCCCTATCATACGGGACAGGGCTACGAGCAGTACTTC,CASSPYHTGQGYEQYF
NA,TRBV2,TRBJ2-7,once,TGTGCCAGCAGTGATCGGGACATGCCTTGGGTGCAGTACTTC,CASSDRDMPWVQYF
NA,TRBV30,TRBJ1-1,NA,TGTGCCTACAGATGGGGGGGGATCAACACTGAAGCTTTCTTT,CAYRWGGINTEAFF
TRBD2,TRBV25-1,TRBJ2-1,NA,TGTGCCAGCAGTAAGATAGCGGGTCGGGGCAATGAGCAGTTCTTC,CASSKIAGRGNEQFF
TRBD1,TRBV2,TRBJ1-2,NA,TGTGCCAGCAGTGGGACAGGGGGATCCAACTATGGCTACACCTTC,CASSGTGGSNYGYTF
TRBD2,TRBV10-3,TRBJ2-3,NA,TGTGCCATCGGAGGCGGACTAGCGGGAGAAGAAGATACGCAGTATTTT,CAIGGGLAGEEDTQYF
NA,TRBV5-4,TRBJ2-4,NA,TGTGCCAGCAGCCCCCACCCCGGGACTGACGCAAAAAACATTCAGTACTTC,CASSPHPGTDAKNIQYF
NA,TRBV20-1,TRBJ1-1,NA,TGCAGTGACGCGACGACAGGACAAGCTTTCTTT,CSDATTGQAFF